This T cell receptor beta chain was profiled in a study of lymphopenia after photon versus proton radiotherapy. V lost 6 bases and J lost 2; bases outside the gene matches: 5. CDR1 is ENHRY, CDR2 SYGVKD, per germline. This CDR3 comprises 14 residues. Clones were sequenced by immunoSEQ multiplex PCR, and TCRdb holds only the in-frame ones, with some missing. The data show some 70,000 clones, 75% to 90% seen once. This clone was observed a single time. This chain connects TRBV10-3 to TRBJ2-7, with 9 nucleotides matching TRBD1. The sample consisted of peripheral blood, taken from a patient treated with proton-based radiotherapy. The TCR comes from an elderly man with esophageal cancer. The CDR3 DNA sequence: TGTGCCATCAGACAGGGGGCCAGGACCTACGAGCAGTACTTC. As protein: CAIRQGARTYEQYF.